This entry describes one T cell receptor (beta chain). Its antigen is undetermined. CDR1 and CDR2 from the germline V gene are MNHEY and SMNVEV (reference sequence). The CDR3 runs 17 residues. The record originates from a study of monozygotic twins with inflammatory bowel disease. Study findings and constraints: No single strong signal or clonotype associated with IBD was supported. Repertoires of patients may have been made more variable by differing immunosuppressive treatments.

cDNA was made in eight separate reactions per sample. TCRdb re-called the 5' RACE reads and catalogs CDR3 proteins one per entry, DNA excluded. This sample's table reports over 200,000 distinct CDR3 sequences. The sample was blood. The TCR comes from a human donor with ulcerative colitis or Crohn's disease, or a healthy co-twin of an affected twin (not recorded which). This sequence joins TRBV27 and TRBJ2-3. CDR3 loop: CASSLRKISRSPDTQYF.